This is a list of T cell receptor beta chains from one sample in a study of early T cells in non-severe SARS-CoV-2 infection. In TCRdb, the 5' RACE reads were re-called with MiXCR into one record per CDR3 protein. The sample holds 75,000 or so distinct CDR3 sequences, about 10% seen once. Source material: whole blood. The receptor set was obtained from an adult who was a healthcare worker with PCR-confirmed SARS-CoV-2 infection or an uninfected control (not recorded which). Each CDR3 is given with its conserved first and last residue. The D gene is left open where the match is weak. The size entry is marked missing in some rows and otherwise reads once, few, many or a size class.

d_call | j_call | v_call | clone_size | cdr3_aa | cdr3_nt
TRBD2 | TRBJ2-3 | TRBV7-2 | - | CASSPGSGSRDTQYF | TGTGCCAGCAGCCCAGGTAGCGGGAGTCGAGATACGCAGTATTTT
TRBD1 | TRBJ1-1 | TRBV6-2/TRBV6-3 | many | CASSTAGGPTEAFF | TGTGCCAGCTCAACGGCAGGGGGGCCCACTGAAGCTTTCTTT
- | TRBJ2-3 | TRBV4-1 | few | CASSQEGSRSDTQYF | TGCGCCAGCAGCCAAGAAGGGAGTAGGTCAGATACGCAGTATTTT
TRBD2 | TRBJ2-1 | TRBV5-4 | few | CASSQGTSAHNEQFF | TGTGCCAGCAGCCAAGGGACTAGCGCTCACAATGAGCAGTTCTTC
- | TRBJ2-1 | TRBV19 | many | CASSMGTLQYNEQFF | TGTGCCAGTAGTATGGGGACACTCCAGTACAATGAGCAGTTCTTC
- | TRBJ2-3 | TRBV2 | many | CASSRQYTDTQYF | TGTGCCAGCAGTAGACAGTACACAGATACGCAGTATTTT
TRBD2 | TRBJ2-1 | TRBV11-2 | - | CASSLAMTSGFYNEQFF | TGTGCCAGCAGCTTAGCCATGACTAGCGGCTTCTACAATGAGCAGTTCTTC
TRBD2 | TRBJ2-1 | TRBV10-3 | few | CAISERLAGGNEQFF | TGTGCCATCAGTGAACGACTAGCGGGAGGGAATGAGCAGTTCTTC
TRBD1 | TRBJ2-2 | TRBV7-8 | - | CASSLWTGRTGELFF | TGTGCCAGCAGCTTATGGACAGGGAGAACCGGGGAGCTGTTTTTT
- | TRBJ2-5 | TRBV12-3/TRBV12-4 | - | CASSLLGRITQYF | TGTGCCAGCAGTTTGCTAGGAAGAATTACCCAGTACTTC
- | TRBJ2-3 | TRBV11-2 | - | CASSPLTSSITDTQYF | TGTGCCAGCAGCCCGCTAACTAGTTCGATCACAGATACGCAGTATTTT
- | TRBJ1-6 | TRBV9 | - | CASGRLAAGNSPLHF | TGTGCCAGCGGTCGTCTGGCTGCGGGGAATTCACCCCTCCACTTT
TRBD1 | TRBJ1-2 | TRBV7-2 | many | CASSPIGGQLERYGYTF | TGTGCCAGCAGCCCGATAGGGGGACAGCTCGAACGCTATGGCTACACCTTC
TRBD2 | TRBJ2-1 | TRBV18 | many | CASSPGLAGDNEQFF | TGTGCCAGCTCACCGGGACTAGCGGGTGACAATGAGCAGTTCTTC
- | TRBJ2-5 | TRBV12-2 | - | CASRFERPQYF | TGTGCAAGTCGCTTCGAGAGACCCCAGTACTTC
TRBD1 | TRBJ2-7 | TRBV18 | many | CASSPGGKQGSYEQYF | TGTGCCAGCTCCCCTGGGGGAAAACAGGGGTCCTACGAGCAGTACTTC